The clone carrying this TCR beta chain was detected only a few times. TCRdb fed the 5' RACE reads into MiXCR, producing one record per CDR3 protein. The sample has some 500,000 distinct CDR3 sequences, approximately 14% seen once. This entry is derived from a study of identical twins. This CDR3 comprises 16 residues. CDR1 is SNHLY and CDR2 is FYNNEI in the germline V gene. The ends lost 0 bases at V and 7 bases at J; junction bases unmatched: 10. These data were also filed under a second study, of yellow fever vaccine responses in identical twins.

Sample: CD4+ T cells sorted from blood. This TCR came from a woman under 30 in good health. The J gene is TRBJ2-7, the V gene TRBV2; TRBD1 agrees at 9 bases. CDR3 protein: CASSEARTGGSGEQYF. The DNA for the CDR3 is TGTGCCAGCAGTGAAGCAAGAACAGGGGGCTCCGGGGAGCAGTACTTC.